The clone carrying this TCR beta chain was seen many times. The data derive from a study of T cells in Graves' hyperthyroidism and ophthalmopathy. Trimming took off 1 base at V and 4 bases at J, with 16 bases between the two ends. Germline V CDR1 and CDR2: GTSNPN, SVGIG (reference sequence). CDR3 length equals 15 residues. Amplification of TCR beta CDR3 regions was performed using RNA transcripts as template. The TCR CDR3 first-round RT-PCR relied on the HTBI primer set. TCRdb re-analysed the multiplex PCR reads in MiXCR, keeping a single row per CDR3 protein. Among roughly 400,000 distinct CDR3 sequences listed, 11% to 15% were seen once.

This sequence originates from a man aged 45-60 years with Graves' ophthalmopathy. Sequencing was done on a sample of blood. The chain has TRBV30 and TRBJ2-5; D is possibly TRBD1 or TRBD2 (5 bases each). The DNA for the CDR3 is TGTGCCTGGAGTGCTTGGGACCAACGAGTAGAGACCCAGTACTTC. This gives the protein CAWSAWDQRVETQYF.